The clone carrying this TCR beta chain was found a few times. Per the study methods: Reference gene primer amplification in the assay estimated nucleated cell counts. Repertoires were generated with immunoSEQ multiplex PCR, while TCRdb's copy carries only in-frame clones and drops some. D and trimming were read from the DNA, whereas the V and J calls and clone size are those reported in that table. The sample records about 670,000 clones, 70% to 90% being singletons. This entry belongs to a study of blood T cell repertoires in COVID-19. Study-wide context: The samples span acute and convalescent COVID-19 from the United States, Italy and Spain. PBMCs, B-cell-depleted T cells, or T cells were the source of the cDNA or gDNA that made up the material.

CDR3 length equals 14 residues. The germline V gene has CDR1 SEHNR and CDR2 FQNEAQ (reference sequence). V shed 3 bases and J 8 bases; nucleotides not matched to a gene: 6. The TCR was taken from a woman between 18 and 30 years old with acute or convalescent COVID-19. The sequenced material came from peripheral blood. The V and J genes are TRBV7-9 and TRBJ1-2; 10 nucleotides agree with TRBD1. The CDR3 region has the DNA TGTGCCAGCAGCTTGGGAGGACAGGGGGAGGGCTACACCTTC. Its translation: CASSLGGQGEGYTF.